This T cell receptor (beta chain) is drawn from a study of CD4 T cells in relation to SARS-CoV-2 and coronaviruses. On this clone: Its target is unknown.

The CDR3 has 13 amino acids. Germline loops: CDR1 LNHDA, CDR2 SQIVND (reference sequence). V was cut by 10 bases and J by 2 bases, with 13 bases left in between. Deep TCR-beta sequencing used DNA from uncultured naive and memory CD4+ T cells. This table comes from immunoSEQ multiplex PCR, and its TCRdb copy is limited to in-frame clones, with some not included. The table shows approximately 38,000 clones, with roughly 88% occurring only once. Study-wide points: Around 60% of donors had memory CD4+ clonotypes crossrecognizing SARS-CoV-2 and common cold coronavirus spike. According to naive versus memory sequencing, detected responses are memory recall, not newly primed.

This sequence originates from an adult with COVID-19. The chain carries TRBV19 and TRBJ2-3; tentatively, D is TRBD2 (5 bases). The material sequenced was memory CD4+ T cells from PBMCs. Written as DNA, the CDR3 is TGTGCCACAAAGGACTCCCCCACAGATACGCAGTATTTT. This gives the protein CATKDSPTDTQYF.